This TCR beta chain was sequenced for a study of vaccination effects on CD4 cells after COVID-19. Regarding the study as a whole: Few convalescent patients were included, and no early post-infection timepoints were sampled.

Germline lookup yields CDR1 SQVTM and CDR2 ANQGSEA. V was clipped by 6 bases and J by 3 bases, with 6 bases between them. CDR3 length: 11 residues. Clones were read by immunoSEQ multiplex PCR, and TCRdb kept only the in-frame ones, dropping some. Of 67,000 or so clones in the sample, about 80% were seen once. This clone is a singleton in its sample. What it recognizes is unknown. Expansion of antigen-specific CD4+ T cells with viral peptide pools was carried out by the ViraFEST assay before sequencing. Culture proceeded for roughly ten days, and CD4+ T cells were then isolated. Each participant was administered two doses of either the BNT162b2 or the mRNA-1273 vaccine. Nobody among the vaccine recipients had prior SARS-CoV-2 infection (nucleocapsid antibodies were negative). Wells of roughly 2.1 million PBMC each were grown with about 9.3 IU/ml IL-2 and approximately 10 ug/ml peptides. It was on days 3 and 7 that half the medium was replaced with IL-2 medium.

The clonotype originates from a human donor who received a COVID-19 vaccine. V and J are TRBV29-1 and TRBJ2-1; D gene ambiguous. The sequencing here drew on CD4+ T cells from PBMCs cultured with HCoV-229E spike peptides, taken after COVID-19 vaccination. This chain's CDR3 is CSVKDYNEQFF. The CDR3 DNA sequence: TGCAGCGTAAAGGACTACAATGAGCAGTTCTTC.